This T cell receptor beta chain derives from a study of blood T cell repertoires in COVID-19. The overall study: The United States, Italy and Spain were the sources of the acute and convalescent COVID-19 samples. The analysed material was cDNA or gDNA that came from T cells, B-cell-depleted T cells, or PBMCs.

As originally analysed: Amplification of reference gene primers provided the estimated nucleated cell counts. The table came from immunoSEQ multiplex PCR; TCRdb's copy has only in-frame clones and leaves some out. V, J and clone size derive from that table, while D and trimming were established from the DNA sequence. The sample includes about 74,000 clones, around nine tenths of them seen just once. The sample consisted of peripheral blood. This clonotype was sampled from a man between 65 and 85 years old with active or convalescent COVID-19.

CDR3 in DNA: TGTGCCAGCAGTGAACTAGCGAGCTCCTACGAGCAGTACTTC. Amino acids: CASSELASSYEQYF. The chain joins TRBV3-1 (or the pseudogene TRBV3-2) to TRBJ2-7, with 7 nucleotides matching TRBD2. Per germline, CDR1 LGHDT and CDR2 YNNKEL (reference sequence). The CDR3 covers 14 residues. With 6 bases clipped from V and 0 bases from J, the junction kept 5 bases outside the gene matches.